One and the same sample provided the 27 T cell receptor beta chains below, sequenced in a study of PD-L1 blockade in urothelial cancer. Sequenced by immunoSEQ multiplex PCR; TCRdb stores in-frame clones only, minus some. The data hold under 20,000 clones, with about nine tenths observed a single time. This material consisted of PBMCs, taken around atezolizumab (anti-PD-L1) treatment. The source is a man over 45 with urothelial cancer.

The chain recombines TRBV11-2 with TRBJ1-5, with 7 nucleotides matching TRBD1. Germline values: CDR1 SGHAT, CDR2 FQNNGV. V lost 5 bases, J lost 0 bases, and 4 bases stayed unmatched. CDR3 length equals 15 residues. This CDR3 is CASSPDRASNQPQHF. The CDR3 bases are TGTGCCAGCAGCCCCGACAGGGCTAGCAATCAGCCCCAGCATTTT.

This clone came up once. The rearrangement joins TRBV27 to TRBJ2-5; D possibly corresponds to TRBD2 (6 bases). The J call may be in error: the DNA end matches TRBJ2-7 better. Germline V gene lookup returns CDR1 MNHEY and CDR2 SMNVEV (reference sequence). The CDR3 has 11 residues. The CDR3 loop is CATGGAYEQYF. The CDR3 DNA is TGTGCCACCGGGGGAGCCTACGAGCAGTACTTC.

Worth noting for this clone: The same CDR3 arises from other DNA sequences in this sample as well. The chain links TRBV9 to TRBJ1-1, with D hard to call. The CDR3 covers 13 residues. Germline CDR1 SGDLS, CDR2 YYNGEE. The V gene lost 3 bases and the J gene lost 0 bases, with 6 bases spanning the gap. The CDR3 protein is CASSAQMNTEAFF. The CDR3 nucleotides are TGTGCCAGCAGCGCCCAAATGAACACTGAAGCTTTCTTT.

The chain employs TRBV30 and TRBJ2-3; 10 bases map to TRBD1. Germline assignment: CDR1 GTSNPN and CDR2 SVGIG (reference sequence). The CDR3 length is 14 residues. CDR3 nucleotide sequence: TGTGCGGGGAGGGGGACAGGGGTAACAGATACGCAGTATTTT. It codes for CAGRGTGVTDTQYF.

The chain carries TRBV7-2 and TRBJ2-7, with 7 bases aligning to TRBD2. The length of the CDR3 is 14 residues. J lost 5 bases, V lost 5 bases, and 9 bases had no gene match. Germline values: CDR1 SGHTA, CDR2 FQGNSA. The chain's CDR3 is CASSLLAELNEQYF. The CDR3 DNA sequence: TGTGCCAGCAGCCTCCTAGCGGAACTCAACGAGCAGTACTTC.

The J gene is TRBJ2-3, the V gene TRBV6-4; the match to TRBD2 covers 13 bases. The germline CDR1 and CDR2 sequences are MRHNA and SNTAGT. The CDR3 loop spans 15 amino acids. V dropped 2 bases and J dropped 4; count of bases not matched to a gene: 0. This CDR3 reads CASSDTSGGADTQYF. DNA for the CDR3: TGTGCCAGCAGTGACACTAGCGGGGGGGCAGATACGCAGTATTTT.

The chain has TRBV28 and TRBJ1-4; no reliable D call. The CDR3 covers 15 residues. Germline assignment: CDR1 MDHEN and CDR2 SYDVKM. V was pared by 7 bases and J by 8 bases, with 20 bases between. CDR3 amino acids: CASTTPRGSGEKLFF. The CDR3, as DNA: TGTGCCAGCACCACGCCAAGAGGGTCCGGAGAAAAACTGTTTTTT.

The V and J genes are TRBV5-6 and TRBJ2-5; D not certain. Trimming pared 2 bases from V and 7 bases from J, leaving 18 bases between. The CDR3 contains 15 residues. CDR1 and CDR2 from the germline V gene are SGHDT and YYEEEE. Here the CDR3 DNA reads TGTGCCAGCAGCTTCGGCGGAACACTTGTGGGGACCCAGTACTTC. Translated: CASSFGGTLVGTQYF. The whole variable domain, filled in from reference TRBV5-6 and TRBJ2-5, reads DAGVTQSPTHLIKTRGQQVTLRCSPKSGHDTVSWYQQALGQGPQFIFQYYEEEERQRGNFPDRFSGHQFPNYSSELNVNALLLGDSALYLCASSFGGTLVGTQYFGPGTRLLVL.

J is TRBJ1-5 and V is TRBV7-8; possible D gene TRBD1, 6 bases. Trimming pared 1 base from V and 8 bases from J, leaving 12 bases between. CDR3 length equals 14 residues. Germline V gives CDR1 SGHVS, CDR2 FQNEAQ. The CDR3 loop reads CASSLGGGEKPQHF. CDR3 bases: TGTGCCAGCAGCTTAGGAGGGGGGGAAAAGCCCCAGCATTTT.

The CDR3 coding sequence is TGTGCCAGCAGCTTAGCCCCGCGACAGATGACCGCGAACACCGGGGAGCTGTTTTTT. It yields the protein CASSLAPRQMTANTGELFF. The V gene is TRBV11-3, the J gene TRBJ2-2; TRBD1 might be the D (5 bases). CDR1 SGHNT and CDR2 YENEEA come from the germline V gene. The CDR3 length is 19 residues. V lost 1 base and J lost 0, with 18 bases in between.

The chain is built from TRBV4-2 and TRBJ1-5, with 10 bases identical to TRBD1. In germline, CDR1 is LGHNA, CDR2 YNFKEQ. Trimming removed 1 base from V and 1 base from J; junction bases left unmatched: 1. CDR3 length equals 16 residues. The CDR3 spells CASSQGTGGSNQPQHF. CDR3 sequence (DNA): TGTGCCAGCAGCCAAGGGACAGGGGGAAGCAATCAGCCCCAGCATTTT.

The J gene is TRBJ2-5, the V gene TRBV11-2, with 11 bases matching TRBD2. The germline V gene has CDR1 SGHAT and CDR2 FQNNGV. The CDR3 sequence is 15 residues long. Unmatched junction bases numbered 2, after V lost 1 base and J lost 4 bases. The CDR3 spells CASSLGLAGIETQYF. The DNA of the CDR3 is TGTGCCAGCAGCTTAGGACTAGCGGGAATAGAGACCCAGTACTTC.

The CDR3 nucleotides are TGTGCCAGTCAACGGACAGGTTTAAACACTGAAGCTTTCTTT. It yields the protein CASQRTGLNTEAFF. The chain recombines TRBV19 with TRBJ1-1; 7 nucleotides agree with TRBD1. Trimming removed 8 bases from V and 2 bases from J; junction bases left unmatched: 8. Per germline, CDR1 LNHDA and CDR2 SQIVND (reference sequence). This CDR3 comprises 14 residues.

The chain carries TRBV27 and TRBJ1-3; TRBD1 aligns across 8 bases. The CDR3 extends over 13 amino acids. Germline V gene sequence: CDR1 MNHEY, CDR2 SMNVEV (reference sequence). V gave up 6 bases and J gave up 2 bases; unmatched junction bases: 0. The DNA for the CDR3 is TGTGCCAGCAGGGACAGGGCTGGAAACACCATATATTTT. Protein product: CASRDRAGNTIYF.

In its sample, this clone was seen a few times. The chain joins TRBV13 to TRBJ2-5; 15 nucleotides match TRBD2. The CDR3 extends over 17 amino acids. CDR1 and CDR2 (germline): PRHDT, FYEKMQ (reference sequence). V was clipped by 6 bases and J by 4 bases; unmatched bases: 9. The CDR3, as DNA: TGTGCCAGCAGGGGCCGGACTAGCGGGGGGGCCCCAGAGACCCAGTACTTC. Protein sequence: CASRGRTSGGAPETQYF.

The rearrangement links TRBV19 to TRBJ1-5, with 8 positions matching TRBD1. Germline assignment: CDR1 LNHDA and CDR2 SQIVND (reference sequence). The V gene end was trimmed by 5 bases and the J gene end by 5 bases; junction bases not matched to a gene: 8. This CDR3 contains 15 residues. Written as DNA, the CDR3 is TGTGCCAGTAGTTGGACAGGGTTGTGGGATCAGCCCCAGCATTTT. Translated, it gives CASSWTGLWDQPQHF.

CDR3 sequence reads: CASSLGTDNTGELFF. The CDR3 region has the DNA TGTGCCAGCAGCCTCGGGACAGATAACACCGGGGAGCTGTTTTTT. V is TRBV9 and J is TRBJ2-2, with 7 bases aligning to TRBD1. The trim removed 4 bases at V and 2 bases at J, leaving 5 bases unmatched. This CDR3 comprises 15 residues. Germline V CDR1 and CDR2: SGDLS, YYNGEE.

The rearrangement links TRBV27 to TRBJ2-1; maybe TRBD2 (6 bases). With 4 bases removed from V and 3 bases from J, the gap between germline ends came to 16 bases. The germline gives CDR1 MNHEY, CDR2 SMNVEV (reference sequence). The CDR3 contains 16 residues. CDR3 sequence: CASSWYRGGNYNEQFF. CDR3 bases: TGTGCCAGCAGTTGGTATCGCGGAGGGAACTACAATGAGCAGTTCTTC.

The V and J genes are TRBV6-4 and TRBJ2-1; D might be TRBD2 (5 bases). The CDR3 contains 13 residues. V lost 2 bases to trimming and J lost 8 bases, with 10 bases between them. Germline CDR1 reads MRHNA; CDR2 reads SNTAGT. The CDR3 sequence is CASSDALEDEQFF. Written as DNA, the CDR3 is TGTGCCAGCAGTGACGCGTTGGAGGATGAGCAGTTCTTC.

The CDR3 is CASSPWDRGNIYEQYF. Written as DNA, the CDR3 is TGCGCCAGCAGCCCGTGGGACAGGGGAAACATCTACGAGCAGTACTTC. The chain combines TRBV5-1 with TRBJ2-7; 10 bases align to TRBD1. Germline V gene lookup returns CDR1 SGHRS and CDR2 YFSETQ. The CDR3 covers 16 residues. The junction had 10 bases not matched to a gene; V was cut back by 4 bases and J by 3 bases.

The CDR3 DNA follows: TGTGCCAGCAGCCCCGGGACAAGGGTCTCTGGGGCCAACGTCCTGACTTTC. This encodes CASSPGTRVSGANVLTF. This sequence joins TRBV13 and TRBJ2-6, with D perhaps matching TRBD1 (6 bases). This CDR3 has 17 residues. The germline V and J ends were trimmed by 5 bases and 0 bases, with 14 bases remaining between them. CDR1 is PRHDT and CDR2 is FYEKMQ in the germline V gene (reference sequence). The full variable domain, rest sourced from reference TRBV13 and TRBJ2-6, is AAGVIQSPRHLIKEKRETATLKCYPIPRHDTVYWYQQGPGQDPQFLISFYEKMQSDKGSIPDRFSAQQFSDYHSELNMSSLELGDSALYFCASSPGTRVSGANVLTFGAGSRLTVL.

This clone has a single count. The chain is built from TRBV6-6 and TRBJ1-2; D gene ambiguous. The CDR3 sequence is 14 residues long. V was clipped by 0 bases and J by 4 bases, with 9 bases between them. Germline CDR1 is MNHNY and CDR2 is SVGAGI (reference sequence). CDR3 sequence: CASSYSGGSYGYTF. In DNA form, the CDR3 reads TGTGCCAGCAGTTACTCGGGAGGCTCCTATGGCTACACCTTC.

This clone was observed a single time. The rearrangement joins TRBV6-1 to TRBJ1-1, with no clear D. This CDR3 contains 17 residues. Germline V gene sequence: CDR1 MNHNS, CDR2 SASEGT. V lost 1 base, J lost 0 bases, and 15 bases lay in between. The CDR3 spells CASSEVFPGKVNTEAFF. In DNA, the CDR3 is TGTGCCAGCAGTGAAGTTTTTCCGGGGAAGGTGAACACTGAAGCTTTCTTT.

The rearrangement joins TRBV19 to TRBJ2-5; 8 bases are shared with TRBD1. V was clipped by 6 bases and J by 7 bases; unmatched bases: 10. The CDR3 is 14 residues long. The germline V gene has CDR1 LNHDA and CDR2 SQIVND (reference sequence). CDR3 in amino acids: CASRADRGEWTQYF. The DNA of the CDR3 is TGTGCCAGTAGGGCTGACAGGGGAGAATGGACCCAGTACTTC.

For this clone: A read error may produce the germline difference seen at one junction end. The chain is built from TRBV29-1 and TRBJ2-5; 8 bases align to TRBD1. The CDR3 runs to 15 residues. Germline V gene sequence: CDR1 SQVTM, CDR2 ANQGSEA. The CDR3 reads CSVEATGAPQGTQYF. Here the CDR3 DNA reads TGCAGCGTTGAAGCGACAGGGGCGCCTCAAGGGACCCAGTACTTC.

The rearrangement uses TRBV27 and TRBJ2-2; 11 bases fit TRBD1. From germline, CDR1 is MNHEY and CDR2 SMNVEV (reference sequence). The junction had 6 bases not matched to a gene; V was cut back by 6 bases and J by 0 bases. This CDR3 is built from 17 residues. The CDR3 DNA reads as TGTGCCAGCAGACGGACAGGGGGCCCTACGAACACCGGGGAGCTGTTTTTT. Its protein product is CASRRTGGPTNTGELFF.

The rearrangement uses TRBV18 and TRBJ2-5; D gene unclear. The V gene's germline CDR1 is KGHSH and CDR2 LQKENI. The CDR3 is 13 amino acids. The V end was cut by 2 bases, the J end by 2 bases, with 6 bases between. The CDR3 sequence is CASSPTQQETQYF. The CDR3 bases are TGTGCCAGCTCACCAACACAACAAGAGACCCAGTACTTC.